A single sample is the source of the 28 T cell receptor beta chains below, sequenced in a study of blood T cell repertoires in COVID-19. TCRdb's copy holds only in-frame clones and misses some; the assay was immunoSEQ multiplex PCR. Seen here are approximately 470,000 clones, approximately 90% observed once, and the top ten hold about 0.7%. Sequencing used PBMCs or T cells enriched from blood (not recorded which). Receptor source: a woman aged 18-30 years who had recovered from COVID-19.

This clone came up once. The chain combines TRBV7-2 with TRBJ2-3; possibly TRBD2 for D (7 bases). The germline CDR1 and CDR2 sequences are SGHTA and FQGNSA. The CDR3 loop spans 17 amino acids. V dropped 4 bases and J dropped 2 bases, with 19 bases sitting between them. Here the CDR3 reads CASSSNLGGRSTDTQYF. The CDR3 nucleotides are TGTGCCAGCAGCTCCAATTTGGGGGGGCGCTCCACAGATACGCAGTATTTT.

This clone has at least ten counts. The rearrangement joins TRBV7-9 to TRBJ2-2; a possible D gene is TRBD2 (6 bases). Trimming left V 5 bases short and J 4 bases short, with 14 bases between. Germline V CDR1 and CDR2: SEHNR, FQNEAQ (reference sequence). CDR3 length: 15 amino acids. This chain's CDR3 is CASSDGTRFTGELFF. The CDR3, as DNA: TGTGCCAGCAGCGACGGGACTCGATTCACCGGGGAGCTGTTTTTT.

A single count supports this clone. The rearrangement uses TRBV6-6 and TRBJ2-7; 9 nucleotides match TRBD1. J lost 2 bases, V lost 4 bases, and 6 bases had no gene match. The germline gives CDR1 MNHNY, CDR2 SVGAGI (reference sequence). This CDR3 is built from 15 residues. In nucleotides, the CDR3 is TGTGCCAGCAGTTTAGACCGGGACAGGGCCTACGAGCAGTACTTC. Residues: CASSLDRDRAYEQYF.

The V gene is TRBV6-5, the J gene TRBJ2-3; TRBD2 is a possible D gene (5 bases). CDR1 and CDR2 from the germline V gene are MNHEY and SVGAGI. This CDR3 contains 15 residues. V gave up 5 bases and J gave up 1 base, with 13 bases separating them. For the CDR3, the DNA is TGTGCCAGCAGTCCTATTCTTAGCGGCACAGATACGCAGTATTTT. It specifies CASSPILSGTDTQYF.

A few counts support this clone. V gene TRBV7-9 combines with J gene TRBJ1-1, with a tentative D call TRBD1 (5 bases). The germline V gene encodes CDR1 SEHNR and CDR2 FQNEAQ (reference sequence). The germline V and J ends were trimmed by 5 bases and 11 bases, with 15 bases remaining between them. This CDR3 is built from 12 residues. CDR3 amino acids: CASSPAGRGAFF. In nucleotides, the CDR3 is TGTGCCAGCAGCCCGGCGGGGCGCGGTGCTTTCTTT.

V gene TRBV29-1 combines with J gene TRBJ2-7, with D perhaps matching TRBD1 (6 bases). There are 12 residues in the CDR3. V gave up 7 bases and J gave up 0 bases, with 10 bases separating them. CDR1 SQVTM and CDR2 ANQGSEA come from the germline V gene. The CDR3 reads CSAGVSSYEQYF. The CDR3 DNA is TGCAGCGCAGGGGTCTCCTCCTACGAGCAGTACTTC.

The J gene is TRBJ2-1, the V gene TRBV27; 7 bases are shared with TRBD2. Germline V lookup: CDR1 MNHEY, CDR2 SMNVEV (reference sequence). The CDR3 is made up of 12 amino acids. V gave up 8 bases and J gave up 5 bases; unmatched junction bases: 3. The chain's CDR3 is CASGGGDNEQFF. The CDR3 region has the DNA TGTGCCAGCGGGGGAGGGGACAATGAGCAGTTCTTC.

CDR3 loop: CASSDLGTGGNTIYF. The CDR3 DNA reads as TGCGCCAGCAGCGACCTCGGGACAGGGGGGAACACCATATATTTT. V is TRBV23-1 and J is TRBJ1-3; 11 bases match TRBD1. TRBV23-1 is an open reading frame, and its role is uncertain. With 6 bases clipped from V and 7 bases from J, the junction kept 8 bases outside the gene matches. The CDR3 spans 15 residues.

The J gene is TRBJ1-4, the V gene TRBV7-9; 7 bases match TRBD1. Germline V gene sequence: CDR1 SEHNR, CDR2 FQNEAQ (reference sequence). The CDR3 has 14 residues. V was clipped by 5 bases and J by 10 bases; unmatched bases: 10. In DNA form, the CDR3 reads TGTGCCAGCAGCCCCCCGACAGGGTACGGAAAACTGTTTTTT. It translates to CASSPPTGYGKLFF.

The chain uses TRBV11-2 and TRBJ1-1; a possible D gene is TRBD1 (6 bases). Germline lookup yields CDR1 SGHAT and CDR2 FQNNGV. Trimming removed 9 bases from V and 0 bases from J, with 11 bases in between. The CDR3 totals 13 residues. The CDR3 loop is CASRDNLNTEAFF. CDR3 sequence (DNA): TGTGCCAGTCGGGACAACTTGAACACTGAAGCTTTCTTT. Using reference TRBV11-2 and TRBJ1-1 for the parts outside the CDR3, the full variable domain is EAGVAQSPRYKIIEKRQSVAFWCNPISGHATLYWYQQILGQGPKLLIQFQNNGVVDDSQLPKDRFSAERLKGVDSTLKIQPAKLEDSAVYLCASRDNLNTEAFFGQGTRLTVV.

J is TRBJ1-1 and V is TRBV19; D unclear. V was clipped by 3 bases and J by 2 bases, with 10 bases between them. The V gene's germline CDR1 is LNHDA and CDR2 SQIVND (reference sequence). There are 14 residues in the CDR3. Here the CDR3 reads CASSIAAINTEAFF. CDR3 in DNA: TGTGCCAGTAGTATCGCCGCTATTAACACTGAAGCTTTCTTT.

V is TRBV2 and J is TRBJ2-3; possibly TRBD1 for D (5 bases). Germline V gives CDR1 SNHLY, CDR2 FYNNEI. The V gene lost 8 bases and the J gene lost 0 bases, with 9 bases spanning the gap. The length of the CDR3 is 13 residues. DNA of the CDR3: TGTGCCAGCGACAGTTCTAGCACAGATACGCAGTATTTT. Amino acid sequence: CASDSSSTDTQYF.

V is TRBV27 and J is TRBJ2-2, with D tentatively TRBD2 (5 bases). CDR3 length equals 18 residues. Trimming stripped 6 bases from V and 0 bases from J, with 20 bases between. The germline gives CDR1 MNHEY, CDR2 SMNVEV (reference sequence). The DNA for the CDR3 is TGTGCCAGCAGCCGATCCGGGCTAGCTAATCCGAACACCGGGGAGCTGTTTTTT. Its protein is CASSRSGLANPNTGELFF.

In its sample, this clone was seen a few times. The chain joins TRBV5-1 to TRBJ1-2; TRBD1 aligns across 9 bases. CDR3 length: 15 residues. With 1 base clipped from V and 6 bases from J, the junction kept 7 bases outside the gene matches. Germline V lookup: CDR1 SGHRS, CDR2 YFSETQ. CDR3 coding DNA: TGCGCCAGCAGCTTGAGGACAGGGGCCGGGGATGGCTACACCTTC. Its protein is CASSLRTGAGDGYTF.

This chain links TRBV30 with TRBJ1-1; D gene uncertain. The CDR3 runs 15 residues. V lost 3 bases and J 3 bases, leaving 17 bases between the germline ends. CDR1 is GTSNPN, CDR2 SVGIG, per germline (reference sequence). CDR3 nucleotide sequence: TGTGCCTGGAGCTTGATGGAGGGTATGGACACTGAAGCTTTCTTT. This sequence encodes CAWSLMEGMDTEAFF.

The V gene is TRBV5-1, the J gene TRBJ2-5; 10 nucleotides match TRBD2. The J segment lost 5 bases and the V segment lost 2 bases, leaving 12 bases of the junction unmatched. Germline V gene sequence: CDR1 SGHRS, CDR2 YFSETQ. CDR3 length: 17 amino acids. The CDR3 spells CASSFFGIAGGKETQYF. DNA for the CDR3: TGCGCCAGCAGCTTTTTCGGTATAGCGGGGGGTAAGGAGACCCAGTACTTC.

The V gene is TRBV6-5, the J gene TRBJ1-5; D is perhaps TRBD1 (5 bases). V was cut by 6 bases and J by 1 base, with 13 bases left in between. Per the germline V gene, CDR1 is MNHEY and CDR2 is SVGAGI. The CDR3 has 15 amino acids. CDR3 protein: CASSRDGQSNQPQHF. CDR3 sequence (DNA): TGTGCCAGCAGCCGCGACGGACAAAGCAATCAGCCCCAGCATTTT.

The chain carries TRBV6-1 and TRBJ1-2, with 7 bases that match TRBD1. Trimming cost V 1 base and J 8 bases; bases outside gene matches: 10. Germline V gene sequence: CDR1 MNHNS, CDR2 SASEGT. The CDR3 length is 15 residues. For the CDR3, the DNA is TGTGCCAGCAGTGAAGTTGGAGGGGGCGCGGGGGGCTACACCTTC. Translated: CASSEVGGGAGGYTF.

V gene TRBV19 combines with J gene TRBJ2-7; the match to TRBD1 covers 7 bases. The CDR3 loop spans 15 amino acids. CDR1 is LNHDA and CDR2 is SQIVND in the germline V gene (reference sequence). With 9 bases clipped from V and 4 bases from J, the junction kept 15 bases outside the gene matches. The CDR3 DNA sequence: TGTGCCAGCAGCGCCAGACAGGGTCGAGGATACGAGCAGTACTTC. It yields the protein CASSARQGRGYEQYF.

The chain combines TRBV28 with TRBJ2-7, with D possibly TRBD1 on 6 matching bases. The CDR3 is 16 residues long. V was clipped by 7 bases and J by 0 bases, with 19 bases between them. Germline assignment: CDR1 MDHEN and CDR2 SYDVKM. CDR3: CASTAGALRSSYEQYF. CDR3 nucleotide sequence: TGTGCCAGCACCGCAGGGGCGCTTAGGAGCTCCTACGAGCAGTACTTC.

This clone was detected only a few times. The V call is TRBV15, the J call TRBJ2-3; perhaps TRBD2 as D (6 bases). The CDR3 extends over 13 amino acids. Germline V gives CDR1 LNHNV, CDR2 YYDKDF (reference sequence). V shed 0 bases and J shed 6 bases, with 7 bases lying between them. The CDR3 is CATSRDRGDTQYF. The CDR3 DNA sequence: TGTGCCACCAGCAGAGATCGGGGGGATACGCAGTATTTT. Full variable domain (outside the CDR3, taken from reference TRBV15 and TRBJ2-3): DAMVIQNPRYQVTQFGKPVTLSCSQTLNHNVMYWYQQKSSQAPKLLFHYYDKDFNNEADTPDNFQSRRPNTSFCFLDIRSPGLGDTAMYLCATSRDRGDTQYFGPGTRLTVL.

V is TRBV12-5 and J is TRBJ2-2; D is uncertain. With 2 bases removed from V and 7 bases from J, the gap between germline ends came to 8 bases. The CDR3 has 13 residues. Germline CDR1 and CDR2: LGHNT and FRNRAP. The CDR3 region has the DNA TGTGCTAGTGGTTTGTACCGGGTCGGGGAGCTGTTTTTT. Protein product: CASGLYRVGELFF. The full variable domain, with the rest looked up from reference TRBV12-5 and TRBJ2-2, is DARVTQTPRHKVTEMGQEVTMRCQPILGHNTVFWYRQTMMQGLELLAYFRNRAPLDDSGMPKDRFSAEMPDATLATLKIQPSEPRDSAVYFCASGLYRVGELFFGEGSRLTVL.

The chain joins TRBV12-5 to TRBJ1-1; the match to TRBD1 covers 8 bases. With V trimmed by 0 bases and J by 3 bases, 15 bases remained unmatched. Per germline, CDR1 LGHNT and CDR2 FRNRAP. CDR3 size: 19 residues. Written as DNA, the CDR3 is TGTGCTAGTGGTTTGGTACTGGGTGGGTACCAGGGGGCGGACACTGAAGCTTTCTTT. Its protein product is CASGLVLGGYQGADTEAFF.

The J gene is TRBJ1-1, the V gene TRBV7-8; 7 positions agree with TRBD1. V lost 4 bases to trimming and J lost 6 bases; unmatched junction nucleotides: 5. The CDR3 is 13 residues long. Germline lookup yields CDR1 SGHVS and CDR2 FQNEAQ. In DNA, the CDR3 is TGTGCCAGCAGCTGGACAGGTTTGGCTGAAGCTTTCTTT. This translates into CASSWTGLAEAFF.

This clone occurred once. The chain uses TRBV29-1 and TRBJ1-2; 10 bases match TRBD1. This CDR3 contains 16 residues. Germline V gives CDR1 SQVTM, CDR2 ANQGSEA. Trimming took 1 base from V and 4 from J; bases not matched to a gene: 9. CDR3 residues: CSVEVGTGEGSYGYTF. CDR3 sequence (DNA): TGCAGCGTTGAAGTAGGGACAGGGGAGGGGAGCTATGGCTACACCTTC.

CDR3 region: CASGPRPQGYTEAFF. In DNA, the CDR3 is TGTGCTAGTGGTCCCCGCCCCCAGGGCTACACTGAAGCTTTCTTT. V is TRBV12-5 and J is TRBJ1-1, with D maybe TRBD1 (5 bases). V was pared by 5 bases and J by 3 bases, with 16 bases between. This CDR3 is 15 amino acids long. Germline assignment: CDR1 LGHNT and CDR2 FRNRAP.

This rearrangement joins TRBV30 to TRBJ1-3, with D possibly TRBD1 on 5 matching bases. V gave up 0 bases and J gave up 0 bases, with 15 bases separating them. Germline CDR1 GTSNPN, CDR2 SVGIG (reference sequence). The CDR3 runs 17 residues. The CDR3 region is CAWSVVGATFSGNTIYF. The CDR3 DNA reads TGTGCCTGGAGTGTAGTTGGGGCTACCTTCTCTGGAAACACCATATATTTT.

This chain links TRBV28 with TRBJ1-2; D is unclear. Trimming took 4 bases from V and 4 from J, leaving 10 bases between them. Germline lookup yields CDR1 MDHEN and CDR2 SYDVKM. This CDR3 spans 13 amino acids. The CDR3 bases are TGTGCCAGCAGTTCCTCCGGGAGCTATGGCTACACCTTC. Its translation: CASSSSGSYGYTF.